The 18 T cell receptor beta chains below were found in one sample sequenced in a study of vaccination and CD4 T cells after COVID-19. Treatment in this sample: roughly 10-day PBMC culture with coronavirus spike peptide pools or control peptides (ViraFEST assay). The Oncomine TCR Beta short-read assay sequenced DNA from cultured CD4+ T cells. TCRdb analysed the PCR reads with MiXCR anew, one entry per CDR3 protein. The table has around 26,000 distinct CDR3 sequences, 40% seen once. These receptors lack a known antigen. Sample: CD4+ T cells from blood, cultured in vitro. The receptors derive from a human donor who had recovered from COVID-19.

Of note for this clonotype: The junction departs from germline at one end; a sequencing error may be responsible. The genes are TRBV5-6 and TRBJ2-5, with 7 nucleotides matching TRBD2. Germline V gene sequence: CDR1 SGHDT, CDR2 YYEEEE. This CDR3 region has 15 residues. The CDR3 loop reads CASSLLSSGQQTQYF. The CDR3 nucleotides are TGTGCCAGCAGCTTGTTGTCTAGCGGCCAACAGACCCAGTACTTC.

The J gene is TRBJ2-3, the V gene TRBV19, with a tentative D call TRBD2 (6 bases). The V end was cut by 6 bases, the J end by 4 bases, with 17 bases between. The CDR3 totals 15 residues. Germline CDR1 and CDR2: LNHDA and SQIVND (reference sequence). The CDR3 coding sequence is TGTGCCAGTAGCTCGGGACTTCTCGGGGCAGATACGCAGTATTTT. Protein: CASSSGLLGADTQYF.

The V call is TRBV7-8, the J call TRBJ1-5; possibly TRBD1 for D (6 bases). V was trimmed by 4 bases and J by 2 bases, leaving 18 bases between them. CDR3 length equals 17 residues. Germline V CDR1 and CDR2: SGHVS, FQNEAQ. The CDR3 reads CASSSQNREFGNQPQHF. Here the CDR3 DNA reads TGTGCCAGCAGCTCCCAGAACAGGGAATTTGGCAATCAGCCCCAGCATTTT.

The genes are TRBV7-2 and TRBJ2-5, with D perhaps matching TRBD2 (5 bases). Per the germline V gene, CDR1 is SGHTA and CDR2 is FQGNSA. The CDR3 runs 16 residues. V lost 2 bases and J lost 4, with 17 bases in between. The CDR3 protein is CASSLNIFRGGETQYF. As DNA, the CDR3 is TGTGCCAGCAGCTTAAATATATTTCGGGGTGGAGAGACCCAGTACTTC.

The V gene is TRBV6-5, the J gene TRBJ2-3; weak D call: TRBD1 (5 bases). CDR1 is MNHEY, CDR2 SVGAGI, per germline. There are 14 residues in the CDR3. Trimming shortened V by 2 bases and J by 3 bases, and 9 bases separated the two germline ends. The CDR3 DNA reads TGTGCCAGCAGTTACGGGGCGCAGACAGATACGCAGTATTTT. This gives the protein CASSYGAQTDTQYF.

V usage is TRBV11-2 and J usage is TRBJ1-2; D is possibly TRBD1 (5 bases). Germline V gene data show CDR1 as SGHAT and CDR2 as FQNNGV. With 1 base removed from V and 0 bases from J, the gap between germline ends came to 18 bases. CDR3 length: 18 residues. The CDR3 sequence is CASSLVSAGTLPNYGYTF. For the CDR3, the DNA is TGTGCCAGCAGCTTAGTTTCGGCAGGGACTCTGCCTAACTATGGCTACACCTTC. The variable domain in full, completed from reference TRBV11-2 and TRBJ1-2, reads EAGVAQSPRYKIIEKRQSVAFWCNPISGHATLYWYQQILGQGPKLLIQFQNNGVVDDSQLPKDRFSAERLKGVDSTLKIQPAKLEDSAVYLCASSLVSAGTLPNYGYTFGSGTRLTVV.

V is TRBV24-1 and J is TRBJ2-7; D not resolved. Trimming cost V 3 bases and J 0 bases, with 11 bases left between them. The CDR3 has 15 residues. CDR1 and CDR2 from the germline V gene are KGHDR and SFDVKD. CDR3 amino acids: CATSDGRLLSYEQYF. Here the CDR3 DNA reads TGTGCCACCAGTGATGGAAGACTCCTCTCCTACGAGCAGTACTTC.

J is TRBJ1-1 and V is TRBV28; tentatively, D is TRBD1 (6 bases). Per germline, CDR1 MDHEN and CDR2 SYDVKM. The V end was cut by 8 bases, the J end by 4 bases, with 11 bases between. The CDR3 extends over 12 amino acids. The CDR3 coding sequence is TGTGCCAGCGGGGGCATTCTCACTGAAGCTTTCTTT. The encoded protein is CASGGILTEAFF.

This rearrangement joins TRBV15 to TRBJ1-2; tentative D call: TRBD1 (6 bases). The CDR3 length is 14 residues. Trimming took off 0 bases at V and 7 bases at J, with 12 bases between the two ends. Germline V CDR1 and CDR2: LNHNV, YYDKDF (reference sequence). The CDR3 coding sequence is TGTGCCACCAGCAGAGATGGGGGGCCGGGTGGCTACACCTTC. It codes for CATSRDGGPGGYTF.

This clonotype was counted between two and nine times. V gene TRBV20-1 combines with J gene TRBJ2-7, with D possibly TRBD1 on 6 matching bases. Germline V gene lookup returns CDR1 DFQATT and CDR2 SNEGSKA (reference sequence). This CDR3 has 13 amino acids. The V end was cut by 2 bases, the J end by 8 bases, with 16 bases between. The CDR3 DNA sequence: TGCAGTGCTAGACCTACAGGGCCCCCCCAGCAGTACTTC. This codes for CSARPTGPPQQYF.

CDR3: CASSYDRVPGNTIYF. The CDR3 region has the DNA TGTGCCAGCAGTTACGACAGGGTACCTGGAAACACCATATATTTT. J is TRBJ1-3 and V is TRBV6-5, with 7 bases that match TRBD1. Germline values: CDR1 MNHEY, CDR2 SVGAGI. The J segment lost 2 bases and the V segment lost 2 bases, leaving 3 bases of the junction unmatched. CDR3 size: 15 residues.

The chain has TRBV7-8 and TRBJ1-1; TRBD1 might be the D (5 bases). Germline V gene sequence: CDR1 SGHVS, CDR2 FQNEAQ. Trimming stripped 6 bases from V and 3 bases from J, with 11 bases between. The CDR3 loop spans 13 amino acids. CDR3 coding DNA: TGTGCCAGCAGTCTGGGGGGGGACACTGAAGCTTTCTTT. Its protein is CASSLGGDTEAFF.

This chain connects TRBV28 to TRBJ1-4; 7 nucleotides align to TRBD1. Per the germline V gene, CDR1 is MDHEN and CDR2 is SYDVKM. The CDR3 extends over 12 amino acids. Trimming removed 6 bases from V and 8 bases from J; junction bases left unmatched: 3. The CDR3 DNA reads TGTGCCAGCAGAGCAGGGGGGGAAAAACTGTTTTTT. Translating it yields CASRAGGEKLFF.

The chain employs TRBV27 and TRBJ2-5, with 11 bases aligning to TRBD2. V dropped 3 bases and J dropped 2; count of bases not matched to a gene: 5. There are 16 residues in the CDR3. Germline values: CDR1 MNHEY, CDR2 SMNVEV (reference sequence). CDR3 DNA sequence: TGTGCCAGCAGTTTCCGACTAGCGGGATCTCAAGAGACCCAGTACTTC. Amino acids: CASSFRLAGSQETQYF.

This clonotype was counted between two and nine times. This chain uses TRBV24-1 with TRBJ2-6, with 10 bases matching TRBD1. The germline gives CDR1 KGHDR, CDR2 SFDVKD. V shed 9 bases, J shed 2 bases, and the junction held 0 bases outside the gene matches. The CDR3 contains 14 residues. DNA of the CDR3: TGTGCCACCGGGACAGGGGCTGGGGCCAACGTCCTGACTTTC. Its translation is CATGTGAGANVLTF.

This chain links TRBV6-5 with TRBJ1-1; possibly TRBD1 for D (6 bases). V was trimmed by 0 bases and J by 1 base, leaving 12 bases between them. Germline V CDR1 and CDR2: MNHEY, SVGAGI. CDR3 length: 16 amino acids. CDR3 region: CASSYSRLGANTEAFF. For the CDR3, the DNA is TGTGCCAGCAGTTACTCGAGACTGGGGGCGAACACTGAAGCTTTCTTT.

V usage is TRBV12-3 or TRBV12-4 and J usage is TRBJ2-1; 14 bases line up with TRBD2. CDR3 length: 17 amino acids. J lost 2 bases, V lost 5 bases, and 5 bases had no gene match. Here the CDR3 reads CASSPPGLAGAYNEQFF. The CDR3 DNA follows: TGTGCCAGCAGTCCCCCGGGACTAGCGGGGGCCTACAATGAGCAGTTCTTC.

This chain links TRBV2 with TRBJ2-3; D is ambiguous. The germline CDR1 and CDR2 sequences are SNHLY and FYNNEI. The CDR3 has 13 residues. Trimming left V 5 bases short and J 5 bases short, with 11 bases between. This CDR3 is CASSYRLRDTQYF. CDR3 nucleotide sequence: TGTGCCAGCAGTTACAGACTGCGAGATACGCAGTATTTT. Full variable domain (remainder filled in from reference TRBV2 and TRBJ2-3): EPEVTQTPSHQVTQMGQEVILRCVPISNHLYFYWYRQILGQKVEFLVSFYNNEISEKSEIFDDQFSVERPDGSNFTLKIRSTKLEDSAMYFCASSYRLRDTQYFGPGTRLTVL.